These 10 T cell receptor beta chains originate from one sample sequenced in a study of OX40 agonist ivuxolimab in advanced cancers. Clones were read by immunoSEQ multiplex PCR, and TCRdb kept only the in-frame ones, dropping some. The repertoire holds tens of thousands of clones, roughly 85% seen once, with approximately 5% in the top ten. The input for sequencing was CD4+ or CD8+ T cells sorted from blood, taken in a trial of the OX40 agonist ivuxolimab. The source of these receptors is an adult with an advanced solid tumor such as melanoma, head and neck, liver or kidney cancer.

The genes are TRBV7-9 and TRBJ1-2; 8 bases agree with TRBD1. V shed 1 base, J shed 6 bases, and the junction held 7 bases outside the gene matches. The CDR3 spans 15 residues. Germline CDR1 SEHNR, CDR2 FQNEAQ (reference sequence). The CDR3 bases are TGTGCCAGCAGCTTAGGTGGACAGGGTAGTGATGGCTACACCTTC. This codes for CASSLGGQGSDGYTF.

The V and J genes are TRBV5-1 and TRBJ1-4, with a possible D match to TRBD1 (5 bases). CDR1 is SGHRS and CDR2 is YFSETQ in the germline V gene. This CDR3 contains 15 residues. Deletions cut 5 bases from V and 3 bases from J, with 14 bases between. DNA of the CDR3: TGCGCCAGCAGGTCAACCGGGACGGCTAATGAAAAACTGTTTTTT. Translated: CASRSTGTANEKLFF.

Here the CDR3 reads CASKRVASQPHEQYF. CDR3 DNA sequence: TGTGCCAGTAAAAGGGTGGCGTCACAGCCCCACGAGCAGTACTTC. The chain is built from TRBV19 and TRBJ2-7; D gene ambiguous. The germline V gene has CDR1 LNHDA and CDR2 SQIVND (reference sequence). The germline V and J ends were trimmed by 7 bases and 5 bases, with 21 bases remaining between them. There are 15 residues in the CDR3.

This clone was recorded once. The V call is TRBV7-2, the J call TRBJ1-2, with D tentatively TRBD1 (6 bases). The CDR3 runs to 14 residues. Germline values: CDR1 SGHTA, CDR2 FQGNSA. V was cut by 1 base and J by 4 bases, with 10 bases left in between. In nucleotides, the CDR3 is TGTGCCAGCAGCTTAGATAGGGGGGGCTATGGCTACACCTTC. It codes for CASSLDRGGYGYTF.

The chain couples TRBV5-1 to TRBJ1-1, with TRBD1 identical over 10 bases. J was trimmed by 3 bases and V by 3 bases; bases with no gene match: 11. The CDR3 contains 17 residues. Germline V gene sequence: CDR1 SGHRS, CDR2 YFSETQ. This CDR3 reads CASSSGQGQGVDTEAFF. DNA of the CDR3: TGCGCCAGCAGCTCGGGACAGGGGCAGGGGGTCGACACTGAAGCTTTCTTT. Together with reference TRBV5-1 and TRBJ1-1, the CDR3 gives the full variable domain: KAGVTQTPRYLIKTRGQQVTLSCSPISGHRSVSWYQQTPGQGLQFLFEYFSETQRNKGNFPGRFSGRQFSNSRSEMNVSTLELGDSALYLCASSSGQGQGVDTEAFFGQGTRLTVV.

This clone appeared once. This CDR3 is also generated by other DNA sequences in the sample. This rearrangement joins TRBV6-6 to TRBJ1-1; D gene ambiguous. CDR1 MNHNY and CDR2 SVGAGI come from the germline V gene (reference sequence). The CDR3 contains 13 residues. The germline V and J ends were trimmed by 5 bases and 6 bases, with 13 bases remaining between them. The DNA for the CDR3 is TGTGCCAGCAGTCCCAGGACCGGTGCTGAAGCTTTCTTT. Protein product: CASSPRTGAEAFF.

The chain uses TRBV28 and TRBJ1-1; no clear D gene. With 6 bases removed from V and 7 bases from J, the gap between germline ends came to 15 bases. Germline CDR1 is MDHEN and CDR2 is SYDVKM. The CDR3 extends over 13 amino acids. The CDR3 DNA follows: TGTGCCAGCAGCTTGGGGAGCGAGGGTGAAGCTTTCTTT. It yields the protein CASSLGSEGEAFF.

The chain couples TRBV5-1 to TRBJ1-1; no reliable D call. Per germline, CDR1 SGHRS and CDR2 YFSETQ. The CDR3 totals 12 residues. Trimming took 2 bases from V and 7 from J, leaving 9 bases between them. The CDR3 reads CASSFAGFEAFF. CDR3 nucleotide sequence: TGCGCCAGCAGCTTTGCAGGTTTTGAAGCTTTCTTT.

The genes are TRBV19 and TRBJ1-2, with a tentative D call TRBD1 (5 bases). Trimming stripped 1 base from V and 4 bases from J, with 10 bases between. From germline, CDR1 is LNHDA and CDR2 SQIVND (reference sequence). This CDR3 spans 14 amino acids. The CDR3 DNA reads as TGTGCCAGTAGTATAGCTCCAGGGCTCTATGGCTACACCTTC. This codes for CASSIAPGLYGYTF.

The DNA of the CDR3 is TGTGCCAGCAGGAAGTCCAAGGCAGATACGCAGTATTTT. As protein: CASRKSKADTQYF. The V and J genes are TRBV7-2 and TRBJ2-3; D gene uncertain. Trimming removed 6 bases from V and 4 bases from J, with 11 bases in between. There are 13 residues in the CDR3. The germline gives CDR1 SGHTA, CDR2 FQGNSA.